This T cell receptor (beta chain) was found in a study of pediatric ulcerative colitis. Findings of the study overall: Total lymphocyte DNA, not sorted subsets, was the template. No controls had the two rectal clonotypes shared by ulcerative colitis patients.

The CDR3 is 14 amino acids. CDR1 KGHSH and CDR2 LQKENI come from the germline V gene. The V end lost 4 bases, the J end lost 2 bases, and 11 bases lay between the germline ends. Up to 500,000 reads were sequenced per sample. Profiling relied on immunoSEQ multiplex PCR, and the TCRdb table lists in-frame clones only, not all of them. The sample yields 55,000 to 65,000 clones, more than 60% seen once. Details on this clone: Its antigen remains unknown.

V and J are TRBV18 and TRBJ1-1, with D unresolved. The sequence was obtained from a boy between 10 and 17 years old with moderate ulcerative colitis. The sample was blood. In nucleotides, the CDR3 is TGTGCCAGCTCACAGGGTGTTTCCAACACTGAAGCTTTCTTT. Translating it yields CASSQGVSNTEAFF.